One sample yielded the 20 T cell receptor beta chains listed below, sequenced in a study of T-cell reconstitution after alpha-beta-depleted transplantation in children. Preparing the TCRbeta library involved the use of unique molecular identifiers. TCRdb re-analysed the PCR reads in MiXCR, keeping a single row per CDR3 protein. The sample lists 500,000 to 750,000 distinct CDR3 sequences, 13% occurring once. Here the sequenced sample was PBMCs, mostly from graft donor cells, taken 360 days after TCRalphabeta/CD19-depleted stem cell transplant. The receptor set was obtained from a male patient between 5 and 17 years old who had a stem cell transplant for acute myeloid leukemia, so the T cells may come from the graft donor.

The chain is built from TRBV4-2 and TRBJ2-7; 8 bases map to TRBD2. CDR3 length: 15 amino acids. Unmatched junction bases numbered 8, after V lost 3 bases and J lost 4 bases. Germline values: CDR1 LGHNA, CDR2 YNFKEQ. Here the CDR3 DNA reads TGTGCCAGCAGCCAGGCGACTAGCGAGTTATACGAGCAGTACTTC. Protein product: CASSQATSELYEQYF.

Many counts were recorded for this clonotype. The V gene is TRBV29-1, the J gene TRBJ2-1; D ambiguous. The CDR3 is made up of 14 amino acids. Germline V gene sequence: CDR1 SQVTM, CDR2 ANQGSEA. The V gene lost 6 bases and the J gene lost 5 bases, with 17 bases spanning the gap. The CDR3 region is CSVALISRNNEQFF. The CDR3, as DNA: TGCAGCGTAGCTTTAATTAGCAGAAACAATGAGCAGTTCTTC.

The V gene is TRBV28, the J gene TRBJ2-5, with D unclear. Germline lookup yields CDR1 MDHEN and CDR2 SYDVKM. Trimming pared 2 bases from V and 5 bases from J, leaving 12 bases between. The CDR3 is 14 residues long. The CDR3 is CASSLGLGMETQYF. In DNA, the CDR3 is TGTGCCAGCAGTTTAGGCCTGGGGATGGAGACCCAGTACTTC.

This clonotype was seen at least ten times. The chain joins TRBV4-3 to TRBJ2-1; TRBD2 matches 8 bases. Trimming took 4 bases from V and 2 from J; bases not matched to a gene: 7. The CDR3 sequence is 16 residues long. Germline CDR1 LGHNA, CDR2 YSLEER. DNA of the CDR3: TGCGCCAGCAGCCGAGATCGGGAGGGCACCTACAATGAGCAGTTCTTC. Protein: CASSRDREGTYNEQFF.

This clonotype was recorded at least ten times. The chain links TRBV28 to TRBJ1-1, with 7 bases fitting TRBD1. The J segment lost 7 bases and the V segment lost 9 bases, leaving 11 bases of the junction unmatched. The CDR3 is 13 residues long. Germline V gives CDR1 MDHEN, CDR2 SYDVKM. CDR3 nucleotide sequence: TGTGCCAGACCTGACAGGGTTGATTATGAAGCTTTCTTT. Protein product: CARPDRVDYEAFF.

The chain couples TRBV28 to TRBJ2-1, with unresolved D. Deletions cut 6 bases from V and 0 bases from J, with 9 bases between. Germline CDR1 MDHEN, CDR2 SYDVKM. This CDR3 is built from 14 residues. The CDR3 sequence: CASRLRSSYNEQFF. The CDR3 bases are TGTGCCAGCAGGTTACGGAGCTCCTACAATGAGCAGTTCTTC.

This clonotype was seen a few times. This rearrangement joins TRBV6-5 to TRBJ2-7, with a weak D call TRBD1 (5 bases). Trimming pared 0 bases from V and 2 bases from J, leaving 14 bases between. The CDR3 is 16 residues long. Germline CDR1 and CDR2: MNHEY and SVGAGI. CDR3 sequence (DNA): TGTGCCAGCAGTTACTCAGGGGATAAAGCAACCTACGAGCAGTACTTC. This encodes CASSYSGDKATYEQYF.

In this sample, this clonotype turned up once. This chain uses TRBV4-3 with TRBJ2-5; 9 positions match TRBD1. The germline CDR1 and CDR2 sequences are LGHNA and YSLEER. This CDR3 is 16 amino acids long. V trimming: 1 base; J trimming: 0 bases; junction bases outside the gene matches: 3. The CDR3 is CASSQGQGGYQETQYF. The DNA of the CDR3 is TGCGCCAGCAGCCAAGGACAGGGGGGGTACCAAGAGACCCAGTACTTC.

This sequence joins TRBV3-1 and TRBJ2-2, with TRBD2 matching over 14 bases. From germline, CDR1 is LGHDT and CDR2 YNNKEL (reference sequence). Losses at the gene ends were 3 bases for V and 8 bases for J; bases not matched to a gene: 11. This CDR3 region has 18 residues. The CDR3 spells CASSQRAGTSGRLGELFF. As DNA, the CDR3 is TGTGCCAGCAGCCAGCGGGCTGGGACTAGCGGGAGATTGGGGGAGCTGTTTTTT.

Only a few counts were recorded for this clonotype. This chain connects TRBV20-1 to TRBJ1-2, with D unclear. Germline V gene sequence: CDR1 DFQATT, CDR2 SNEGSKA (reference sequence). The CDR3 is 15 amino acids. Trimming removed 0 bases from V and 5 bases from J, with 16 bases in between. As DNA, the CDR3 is TGCAGTGCTAGAGACCCCGAGAAGGTGGGGTATGGCTACACCTTC. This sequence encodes CSARDPEKVGYGYTF.

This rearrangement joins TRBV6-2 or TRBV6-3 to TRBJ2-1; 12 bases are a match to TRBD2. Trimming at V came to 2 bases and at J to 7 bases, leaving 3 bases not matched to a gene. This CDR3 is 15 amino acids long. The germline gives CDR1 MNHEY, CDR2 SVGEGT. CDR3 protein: CASSYLAGGRNEQFF. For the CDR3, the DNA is TGTGCCAGCAGTTACCTAGCGGGAGGGCGGAATGAGCAGTTCTTC.

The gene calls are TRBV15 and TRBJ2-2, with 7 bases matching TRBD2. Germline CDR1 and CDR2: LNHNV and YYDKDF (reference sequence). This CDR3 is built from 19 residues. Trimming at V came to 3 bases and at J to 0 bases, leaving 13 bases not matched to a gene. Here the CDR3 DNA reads TGTGCCACCAGCAGCGACGGTAGCGGGCTTAAACCGAACACCGGGGAGCTGTTTTTT. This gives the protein CATSSDGSGLKPNTGELFF.

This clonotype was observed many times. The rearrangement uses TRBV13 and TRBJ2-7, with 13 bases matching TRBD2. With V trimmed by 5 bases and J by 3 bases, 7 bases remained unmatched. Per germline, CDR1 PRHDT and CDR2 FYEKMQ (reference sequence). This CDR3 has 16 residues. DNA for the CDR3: TGTGCCAGCAGCCCGACACTAGCGGGAGGGGTCTACGAGCAGTACTTC. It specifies CASSPTLAGGVYEQYF.

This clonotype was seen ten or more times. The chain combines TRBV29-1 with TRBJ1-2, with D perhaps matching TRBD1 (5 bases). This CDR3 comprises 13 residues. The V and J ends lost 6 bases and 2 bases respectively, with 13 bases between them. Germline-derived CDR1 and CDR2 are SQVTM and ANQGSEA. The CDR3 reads CSVTGDLNYGYTF. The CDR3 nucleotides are TGCAGCGTGACGGGGGACCTCAACTATGGCTACACCTTC.

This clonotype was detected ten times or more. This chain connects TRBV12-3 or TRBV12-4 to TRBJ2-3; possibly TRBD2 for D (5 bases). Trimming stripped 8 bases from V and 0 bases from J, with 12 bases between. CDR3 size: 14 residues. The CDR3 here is CASLGMASTDTQYF. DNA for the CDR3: TGTGCCAGCCTCGGGATGGCGAGCACAGATACGCAGTATTTT.

The CDR3 here is CASSTRKREKGGQYF. The CDR3 coding sequence is TGTGCCAGCAGTACCCGGAAGCGGGAAAAAGGAGGGCAGTACTTC. The chain has TRBV28 and TRBJ2-7; 7 bases line up with TRBD2. The CDR3 contains 15 residues. CDR1 MDHEN and CDR2 SYDVKM come from the germline V gene. Trimming removed 5 bases from V and 9 bases from J; junction bases left unmatched: 16.

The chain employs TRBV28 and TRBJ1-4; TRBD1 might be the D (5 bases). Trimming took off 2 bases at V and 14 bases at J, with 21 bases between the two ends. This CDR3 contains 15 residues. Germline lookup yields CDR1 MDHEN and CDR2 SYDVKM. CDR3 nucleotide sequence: TGTGCCAGCAGTTTAGCTGGGGACGTTGCGGGAGGGCTGTTTTTT. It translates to CASSLAGDVAGGLFF.

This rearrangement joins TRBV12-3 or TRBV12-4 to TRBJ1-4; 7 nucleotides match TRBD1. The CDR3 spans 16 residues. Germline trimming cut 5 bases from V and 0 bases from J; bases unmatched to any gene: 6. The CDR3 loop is CASSPQGKATNEKLFF. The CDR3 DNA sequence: TGTGCCAGCAGTCCACAGGGGAAAGCAACTAATGAAAAACTGTTTTTT.

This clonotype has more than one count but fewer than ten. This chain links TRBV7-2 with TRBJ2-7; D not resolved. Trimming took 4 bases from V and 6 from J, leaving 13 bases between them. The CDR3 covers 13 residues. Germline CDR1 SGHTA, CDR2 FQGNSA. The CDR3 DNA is TGTGCCAGCAGCTCTAAGAACGACGGCGAGCAGTACTTC. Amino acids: CASSSKNDGEQYF. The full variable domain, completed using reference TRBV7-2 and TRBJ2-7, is GAGVSQSPSNKVTEKGKDVELRCDPISGHTALYWYRQSLGQGLEFLIYFQGNSAPDKSGLPSDRFSAERTGGSVSTLTIQRTQQEDSAVYLCASSSKNDGEQYFGPGTRLTVT.

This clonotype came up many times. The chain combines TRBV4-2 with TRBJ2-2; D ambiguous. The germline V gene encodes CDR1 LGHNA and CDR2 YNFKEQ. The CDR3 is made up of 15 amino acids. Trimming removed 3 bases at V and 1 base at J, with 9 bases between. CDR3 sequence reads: CASSQGRVNTGELFF. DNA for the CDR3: TGTGCCAGCAGCCAGGGAAGGGTGAACACCGGGGAGCTGTTTTTT.